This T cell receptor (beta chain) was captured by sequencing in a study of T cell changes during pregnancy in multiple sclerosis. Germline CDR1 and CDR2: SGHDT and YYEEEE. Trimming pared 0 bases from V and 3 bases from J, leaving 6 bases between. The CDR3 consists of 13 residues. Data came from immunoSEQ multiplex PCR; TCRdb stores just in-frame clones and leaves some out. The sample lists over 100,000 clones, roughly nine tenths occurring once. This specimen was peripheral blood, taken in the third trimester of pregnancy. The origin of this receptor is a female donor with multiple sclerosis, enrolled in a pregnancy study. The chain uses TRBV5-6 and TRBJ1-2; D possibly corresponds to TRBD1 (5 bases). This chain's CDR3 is CASSLVQDYGYTF. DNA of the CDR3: TGTGCCAGCAGCTTGGTACAGGACTATGGCTACACCTTC.